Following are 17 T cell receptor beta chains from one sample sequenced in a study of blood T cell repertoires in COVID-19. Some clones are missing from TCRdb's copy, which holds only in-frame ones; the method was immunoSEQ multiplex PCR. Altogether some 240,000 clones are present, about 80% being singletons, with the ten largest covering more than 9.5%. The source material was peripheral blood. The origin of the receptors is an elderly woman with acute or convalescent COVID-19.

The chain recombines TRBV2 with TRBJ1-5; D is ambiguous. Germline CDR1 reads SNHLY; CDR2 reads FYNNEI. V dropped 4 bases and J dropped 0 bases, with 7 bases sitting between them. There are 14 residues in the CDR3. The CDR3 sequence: CASSGSHSNQPQHF. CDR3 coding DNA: TGTGCCAGCAGTGGTAGCCATAGCAATCAGCCCCAGCATTTT. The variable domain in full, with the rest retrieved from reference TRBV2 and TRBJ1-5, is EPEVTQTPSHQVTQMGQEVILRCVPISNHLYFYWYRQILGQKVEFLVSFYNNEISEKSEIFDDQFSVERPDGSNFTLKIRSTKLEDSAMYFCASSGSHSNQPQHFGDGTRLSIL.

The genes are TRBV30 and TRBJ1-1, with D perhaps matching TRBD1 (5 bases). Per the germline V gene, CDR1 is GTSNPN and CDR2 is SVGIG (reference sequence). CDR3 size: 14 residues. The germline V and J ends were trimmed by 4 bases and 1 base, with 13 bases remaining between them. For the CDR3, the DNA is TGTGCCTGGACAGGGTCCCTGTGGAACACTGAAGCTTTCTTT. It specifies CAWTGSLWNTEAFF.

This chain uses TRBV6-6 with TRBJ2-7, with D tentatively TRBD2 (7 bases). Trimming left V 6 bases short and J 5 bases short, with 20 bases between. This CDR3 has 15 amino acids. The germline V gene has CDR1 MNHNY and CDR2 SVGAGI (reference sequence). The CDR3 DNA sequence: TGTGCCAGCAGGTCCGGGGGGCTCGGGTTGGACGAGCAGTACTTC. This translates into CASRSGGLGLDEQYF.

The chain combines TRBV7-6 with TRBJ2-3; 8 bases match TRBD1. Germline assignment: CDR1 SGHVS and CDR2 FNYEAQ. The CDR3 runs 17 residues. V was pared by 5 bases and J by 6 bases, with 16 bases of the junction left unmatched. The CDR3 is CASSLAPGGYGLDTQYF. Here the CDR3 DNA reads TGTGCCAGCAGCCTCGCCCCAGGGGGCTACGGTTTGGATACGCAGTATTTT.

CDR3 DNA sequence: TGTGCCACCAGTGATTCATCAGGACAGCCGACTGAAGCTTTCTTT. Amino acids: CATSDSSGQPTEAFF. The chain couples TRBV24-1 to TRBJ1-1; perhaps TRBD1 as D (6 bases). Trimming removed 2 bases from V and 5 bases from J, with 14 bases in between. Germline V gene data show CDR1 as KGHDR and CDR2 as SFDVKD. The CDR3 contains 15 residues.

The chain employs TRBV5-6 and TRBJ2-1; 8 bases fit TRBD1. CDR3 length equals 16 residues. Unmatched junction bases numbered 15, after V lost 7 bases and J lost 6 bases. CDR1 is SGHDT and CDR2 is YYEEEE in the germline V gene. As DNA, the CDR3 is TGTGCCAGCTCTAGACAGGGGTCAAAGCCTGGCAATGAGCAGTTCTTC. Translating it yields CASSRQGSKPGNEQFF. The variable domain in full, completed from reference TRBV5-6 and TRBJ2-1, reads DAGVTQSPTHLIKTRGQQVTLRCSPKSGHDTVSWYQQALGQGPQFIFQYYEEEERQRGNFPDRFSGHQFPNYSSELNVNALLLGDSALYLCASSRQGSKPGNEQFFGPGTRLTVL.

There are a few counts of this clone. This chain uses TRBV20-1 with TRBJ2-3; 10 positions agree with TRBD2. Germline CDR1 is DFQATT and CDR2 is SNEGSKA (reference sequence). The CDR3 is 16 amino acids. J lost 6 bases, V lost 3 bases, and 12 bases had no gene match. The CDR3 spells CSASAQRGGPEDTQYF. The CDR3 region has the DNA TGCAGTGCTAGTGCCCAGCGGGGGGGCCCGGAGGATACGCAGTATTTT.

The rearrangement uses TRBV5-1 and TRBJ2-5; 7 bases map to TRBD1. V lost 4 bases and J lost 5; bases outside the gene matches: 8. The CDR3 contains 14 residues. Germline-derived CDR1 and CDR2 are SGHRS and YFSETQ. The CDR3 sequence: CASSRDSLRETQYF. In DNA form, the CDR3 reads TGCGCCAGCAGCCGGGACAGCCTTAGGGAGACCCAGTACTTC. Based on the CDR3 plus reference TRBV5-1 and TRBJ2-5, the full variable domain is KAGVTQTPRYLIKTRGQQVTLSCSPISGHRSVSWYQQTPGQGLQFLFEYFSETQRNKGNFPGRFSGRQFSNSRSEMNVSTLELGDSALYLCASSRDSLRETQYFGPGTRLLVL.

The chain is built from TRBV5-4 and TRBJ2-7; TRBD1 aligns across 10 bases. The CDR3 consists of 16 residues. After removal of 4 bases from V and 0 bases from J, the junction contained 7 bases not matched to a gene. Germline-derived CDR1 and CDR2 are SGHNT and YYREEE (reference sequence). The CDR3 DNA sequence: TGTGCCAGCAGCCGGGGGGGGACAGGGGACTCCTACGAGCAGTACTTC. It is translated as CASSRGGTGDSYEQYF.

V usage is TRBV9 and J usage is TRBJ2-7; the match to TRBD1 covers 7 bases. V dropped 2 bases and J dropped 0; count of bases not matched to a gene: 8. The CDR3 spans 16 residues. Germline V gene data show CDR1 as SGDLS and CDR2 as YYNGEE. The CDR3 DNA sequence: TGTGCCAGCAGCGTTTCCGGGACAGCGAGCTCCTACGAGCAGTACTTC. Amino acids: CASSVSGTASSYEQYF.

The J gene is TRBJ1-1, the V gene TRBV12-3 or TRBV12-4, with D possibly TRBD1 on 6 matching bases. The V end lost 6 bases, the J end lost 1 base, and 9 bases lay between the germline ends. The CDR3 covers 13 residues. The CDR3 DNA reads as TGTGCCAGCAGCCACAGGGAGAACACTGAAGCTTTCTTT. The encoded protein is CASSHRENTEAFF.

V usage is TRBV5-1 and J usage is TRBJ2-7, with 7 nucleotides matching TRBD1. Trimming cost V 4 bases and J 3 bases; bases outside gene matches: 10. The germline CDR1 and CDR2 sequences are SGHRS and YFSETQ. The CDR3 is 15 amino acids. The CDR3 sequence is CASSPRTGYHYEQYF. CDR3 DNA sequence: TGCGCCAGCAGCCCGCGGACAGGTTACCACTACGAGCAGTACTTC.

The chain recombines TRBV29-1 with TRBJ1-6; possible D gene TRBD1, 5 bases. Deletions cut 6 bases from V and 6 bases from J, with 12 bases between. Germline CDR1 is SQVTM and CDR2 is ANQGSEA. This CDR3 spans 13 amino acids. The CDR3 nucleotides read TGCAGCGTAATGACAGATATTAATTCACCCCTCCACTTT. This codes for CSVMTDINSPLHF. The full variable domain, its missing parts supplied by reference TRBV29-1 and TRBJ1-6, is SAVISQKPSRDICQRGTSLTIQCQVDSQVTMMFWYRQQPGQSLTLIATANQGSEATYESGFVIDKFPISRPNLTFSTLTVSNMSPEDSSIYLCSVMTDINSPLHFGNGTRLTVT.

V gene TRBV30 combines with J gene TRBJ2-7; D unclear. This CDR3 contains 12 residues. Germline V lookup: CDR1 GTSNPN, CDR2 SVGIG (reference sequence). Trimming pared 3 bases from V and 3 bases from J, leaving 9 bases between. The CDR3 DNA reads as TGTGCCTGGAGCGACGACTTCTACGAGCAGTACTTC. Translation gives CAWSDDFYEQYF.

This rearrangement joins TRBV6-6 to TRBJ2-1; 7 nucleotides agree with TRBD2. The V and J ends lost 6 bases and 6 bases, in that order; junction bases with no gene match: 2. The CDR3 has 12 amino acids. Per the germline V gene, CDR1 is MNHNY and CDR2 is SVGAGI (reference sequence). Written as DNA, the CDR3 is TGTGCCAGCAGGGGGGGGATCAATGAGCAGTTCTTC. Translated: CASRGGINEQFF.

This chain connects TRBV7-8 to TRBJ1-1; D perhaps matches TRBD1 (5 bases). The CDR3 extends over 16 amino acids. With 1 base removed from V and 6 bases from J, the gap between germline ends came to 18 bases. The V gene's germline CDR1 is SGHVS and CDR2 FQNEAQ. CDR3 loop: CASSLVGGEGPPEAFF. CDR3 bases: TGTGCCAGCAGCTTAGTGGGGGGGGAGGGCCCCCCTGAAGCTTTCTTT.

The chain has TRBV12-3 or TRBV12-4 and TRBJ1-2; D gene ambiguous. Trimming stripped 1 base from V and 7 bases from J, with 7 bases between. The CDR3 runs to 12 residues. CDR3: CASSLVAFGYTF. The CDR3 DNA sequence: TGTGCCAGCAGTTTAGTGGCATTTGGCTACACCTTC.